The 18 T cell receptor beta chains below come from one sample, sequenced in a study of blood T cell repertoires in COVID-19. Only in-frame clones appear in the TCRdb table, and some are missing; sequencing was by immunoSEQ multiplex PCR. Of 110,000 to 150,000 clones listed, 84% are singletons. Input material: PBMCs or T cells enriched from blood (not recorded which). Receptor source: a woman between 18 and 30 years old who had been exposed to COVID-19.

The chain links TRBV19 to TRBJ1-2; D call uncertain. Germline CDR1 reads LNHDA; CDR2 reads SQIVND (reference sequence). This CDR3 region has 18 residues. Trimming removed 0 bases at V and 4 bases at J, with 21 bases between. The CDR3 bases are TGTGCCAGTAGTATAGATAAGGCGGATCCGGGAAGCGGCTATGGCTACACCTTC. As protein: CASSIDKADPGSGYGYTF. Complete variable domain (other parts from reference TRBV19 and TRBJ1-2): DGGITQSPKYLFRKEGQNVTLSCEQNLNHDAMYWYRQDPGQGLRLIYYSQIVNDFQKGDIAEGYSVSREKKESFPLTVTSAQKNPTAFYLCASSIDKADPGSGYGYTFGSGTRLTVV.

The genes are TRBV3-1 (or the pseudogene TRBV3-2) and TRBJ2-7; 7 nucleotides match TRBD2. With 2 bases clipped from V and 3 bases from J, the junction kept 4 bases outside the gene matches. The CDR3 has 14 amino acids. Germline CDR1 and CDR2: LGHDT and YNNKEL (reference sequence). The CDR3, as DNA: TGTGCCAGCAGCCAACAGCGGGGCCGCTACGAGCAGTACTTC. It yields the protein CASSQQRGRYEQYF.

This sequence joins TRBV27 and TRBJ2-7, with 10 bases identical to TRBD2. CDR1 and CDR2 (germline): MNHEY, SMNVEV (reference sequence). The CDR3 has 15 amino acids. V lost 7 bases to trimming and J lost 2 bases; unmatched junction nucleotides: 8. CDR3 nucleotides: TGTGCCAGCACCGAACGAGCGGGAGGGCCCTACGAGCAGTACTTC. Translating it yields CASTERAGGPYEQYF.

The chain has TRBV4-3 and TRBJ1-1; D gene unclear. Looked up from germline, CDR1 is LGHNA and CDR2 is YSLEER. V shed 0 bases and J shed 5 bases, with 16 bases lying between them. This CDR3 has 16 amino acids. The CDR3 sequence: CASSQDVAGMGTEAFF. CDR3 coding DNA: TGCGCCAGCAGCCAAGATGTAGCGGGGATGGGAACTGAAGCTTTCTTT.

The chain employs TRBV2 and TRBJ1-4; D uncertain. The germline V gene encodes CDR1 SNHLY and CDR2 FYNNEI. V lost 6 bases, J lost 10 bases, and 24 bases lay in between. This CDR3 contains 16 residues. CDR3 nucleotide sequence: TGTGCCAGCAGACACACTAGGCCGGATTTCGTTCGAAAACTGTTTTTT. The encoded protein is CASRHTRPDFVRKLFF.

A few counts support this clone. The chain couples TRBV3-1 (or the pseudogene TRBV3-2) to TRBJ1-1; D not certain. CDR3 length: 15 amino acids. Germline CDR1 is LGHDT and CDR2 is YNNKEL (reference sequence). Trimming removed 4 bases from V and 5 bases from J, with 17 bases in between. Here the CDR3 reads CASSLRPTTGTEAFF. CDR3 coding DNA: TGTGCCAGCAGCCTACGTCCTACCACGGGTACTGAAGCTTTCTTT.

This clone was detected only once. V usage is TRBV2 and J usage is TRBJ2-3, with D perhaps matching TRBD2 (6 bases). V was trimmed by 6 bases and J by 2 bases, leaving 18 bases between them. This CDR3 comprises 16 residues. Germline V CDR1 and CDR2: SNHLY, FYNNEI. The CDR3 loop reads CASREGRRGDTDTQYF. CDR3 DNA: TGTGCCAGCAGGGAGGGACGGCGGGGTGACACAGATACGCAGTATTTT.

The chain combines TRBV4-2 with TRBJ2-1; 7 bases are a match to TRBD2. J gave up 5 bases and V 1 base, and 5 bases lay outside the gene matches. CDR1 is LGHNA and CDR2 is YNFKEQ in the germline V gene. This CDR3 region has 15 residues. DNA for the CDR3: TGTGCCAGCAGCCAAGCCGGCGGGAGCCACAATGAGCAGTTCTTC. Amino acids: CASSQAGGSHNEQFF.

V is TRBV27 and J is TRBJ2-3; 12 bases agree with TRBD2. The CDR3 extends over 19 amino acids. Unmatched junction bases numbered 9, after V lost 1 base and J lost 1 base. The germline CDR1 and CDR2 sequences are MNHEY and SMNVEV (reference sequence). In DNA, the CDR3 is TGTGCCAGCAGTTTATTGATCCCGGGACTAGCGGGCCGCACAGATACGCAGTATTTT. Translated, it gives CASSLLIPGLAGRTDTQYF.

The DNA of the CDR3 is TGTGCCAGCAGTTACTCTAGCGGGAGAGGTTCGGCAAAGCAGTTCTTC. Its protein product is CASSYSSGRGSAKQFF. The chain is built from TRBV6-5 and TRBJ2-1, with 9 bases matching TRBD2. The junction had 11 bases not matched to a gene; V was cut back by 0 bases and J by 11 bases. Germline CDR1 reads MNHEY; CDR2 reads SVGAGI. The CDR3 is made up of 16 amino acids.

This clone has more than one count but fewer than ten. The chain's CDR3 is CASSLVEGNSPLHF. The DNA for the CDR3 is TGTGCCAGCAGCTTAGTGGAGGGAAATTCACCCCTCCACTTT. The genes are TRBV7-9 and TRBJ1-6, with D uncertain. This CDR3 has 14 amino acids. V lost 1 base and J 7 bases, leaving 8 bases between the germline ends. From germline, CDR1 is SEHNR and CDR2 FQNEAQ (reference sequence).

The chain couples TRBV2 to TRBJ1-1; a possible D gene is TRBD1 (6 bases). Between the trimmed V and J ends, which lost 6 bases and 0 bases, there was a span of 11 bases. CDR1 SNHLY and CDR2 FYNNEI come from the germline V gene. The CDR3 consists of 14 residues. The CDR3 DNA follows: TGTGCCAGCAGGGTGGACAGTATGAACACTGAAGCTTTCTTT. It yields the protein CASRVDSMNTEAFF.

The chain carries TRBV29-1 and TRBJ2-7, with TRBD1 matching over 7 bases. J was trimmed by 3 bases and V by 1 base; bases with no gene match: 12. This CDR3 comprises 16 residues. Germline V CDR1 and CDR2: SQVTM, ANQGSEA. The CDR3 nucleotides read TGCAGCGTTGAAGGGTTGGGCAGAGGGGGCTACTACGAGCAGTACTTC. Residues: CSVEGLGRGGYYEQYF.

This chain joins TRBV7-3 and TRBJ2-7; 9 bases agree with TRBD2. Germline values: CDR1 SGHTA, CDR2 FQGTGA. The CDR3 sequence is 14 residues long. The ends lost 6 bases at V and 2 bases at J; junction bases unmatched: 5. The CDR3 region is CASRSSGKTYEQYF. The CDR3, as DNA: TGTGCCAGCAGGTCTAGCGGGAAGACCTACGAGCAGTACTTC. The whole variable domain, remainder taken from reference TRBV7-3 and TRBJ2-7, is GAGVSQTPSNKVTEKGKYVELRCDPISGHTALYWYRQSLGQGPEFLIYFQGTGAADDSGLPNDRFFAVRPEGSVSTLKIQRTERGDSAVYLCASRSSGKTYEQYFGPGTRLTVT.

A word on this clone: At one end the junction does not follow the germline gene, possibly because of a read error. V is TRBV27 and J is TRBJ2-4, with TRBD2 matching 11 bases. The CDR3 consists of 13 residues. CDR1 is MNHEY, CDR2 SMNVEV, per germline (reference sequence). CDR3 residues: CASSPPASGRMHF. The CDR3 DNA reads TGTGCCAGCAGTCCCCCGGCTAGCGGGAGGATGCACTTC.

The chain has TRBV7-3 and TRBJ1-2, with 9 bases lining up with TRBD1. CDR3 length: 13 residues. Trimming removed 5 bases from V and 9 bases from J; junction bases left unmatched: 7. Germline V lookup: CDR1 SGHTA, CDR2 FQGTGA. The CDR3 DNA follows: TGTGCCAGCAGCCAACCAGGGACAGGGCGCTACACCTTC. It codes for CASSQPGTGRYTF.

About this clone itself: Its ends do not fully match the called genes, so a read error is possible. The rearrangement links TRBV7-3 to TRBJ2-6; TRBD1 agrees at 9 bases. CDR1 and CDR2 (germline): SGHTA, FQGTGA. The CDR3 is made up of 16 amino acids. The CDR3, as DNA: TGTGCCAGCAGCCTAACAGGGGGCGCTGGGGCCAACGTCCTGACTTTC. Translation gives CASSLTGGAGANVLTF.

The chain joins TRBV3-1 (or the pseudogene TRBV3-2) to TRBJ2-5, with 10 bases fitting TRBD2. This CDR3 spans 18 amino acids. The V gene's germline CDR1 is LGHDT and CDR2 YNNKEL (reference sequence). J was trimmed by 2 bases and V by 0 bases; bases with no gene match: 9. The CDR3 sequence: CASSQEGGSGRGQETQYF. The CDR3 coding sequence is TGTGCCAGCAGCCAAGAGGGTGGGAGCGGGAGGGGTCAAGAGACCCAGTACTTC.